This TCR beta chain was observed in a study of T cells in Graves' hyperthyroidism and ophthalmopathy. Between the trimmed V and J ends, which lost 0 bases and 7 bases, there was a span of 18 bases. The CDR3 is made up of 17 amino acids. Germline CDR1 MNHEY, CDR2 SVGEGT. There were TCR beta CDR3 regions amplified from RNA transcripts. The TCR CDR3 first-round RT-PCR relied on the HTBI primer set. TCRdb used MiXCR to reprocess the multiplex PCR reads, holding one entry per CDR3 protein. The sample lists some 800,000 distinct CDR3 sequences; more than 30% were seen once. Based on clinical symptoms, serum thyroxine and TRAb, thyroid ultrasound and orbital computed tomography, diagnoses were reached.

The TCR was taken from a man aged 18-30 years with Graves' hyperthyroidism. The sample comprised blood. The J gene is TRBJ1-4, the V gene TRBV6-2 or TRBV6-3; D ambiguous. CDR3: CASSYSPEAANTEKLFF. The DNA of the CDR3 is TGTGCCAGCAGTTACTCGCCCGAGGCAGCGAACACTGAAAAACTGTTTTTT.